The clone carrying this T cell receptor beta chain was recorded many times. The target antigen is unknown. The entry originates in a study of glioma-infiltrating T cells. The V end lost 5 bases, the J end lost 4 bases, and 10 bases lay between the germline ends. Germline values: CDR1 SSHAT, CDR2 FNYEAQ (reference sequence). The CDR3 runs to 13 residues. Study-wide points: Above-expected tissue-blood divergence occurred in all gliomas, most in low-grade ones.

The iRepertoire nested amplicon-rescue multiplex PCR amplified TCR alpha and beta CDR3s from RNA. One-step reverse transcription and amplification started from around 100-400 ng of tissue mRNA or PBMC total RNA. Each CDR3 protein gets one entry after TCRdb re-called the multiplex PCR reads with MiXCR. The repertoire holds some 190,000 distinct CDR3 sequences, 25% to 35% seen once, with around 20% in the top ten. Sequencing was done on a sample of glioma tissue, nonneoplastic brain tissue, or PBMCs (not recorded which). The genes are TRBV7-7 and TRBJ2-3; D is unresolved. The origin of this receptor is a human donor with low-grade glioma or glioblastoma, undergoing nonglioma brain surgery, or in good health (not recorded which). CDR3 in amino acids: CASSPNPSDTQYF. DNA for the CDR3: TGTGCCAGCAGCCCTAATCCCTCAGATACGCAGTATTTT. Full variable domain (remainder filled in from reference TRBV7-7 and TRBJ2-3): GAGVSQSPRYKVTKRGQDVTLRCDPISSHATLYWYQQALGQGPEFLTYFNYEAQPDKSGLPSDRFSAERPEGSISTLTIQRTEQRDSAMYRCASSPNPSDTQYFGPGTRLTVL.